This T cell receptor (beta chain) originates from a study of tumor-infiltrating lymphocytes in localized non-small cell lung cancer. Regarding this clone: Antigen unknown.

Broader study findings: Compared with uninvolved lung, tumors showed higher T cell infiltration by TCRbeta sequencing.

Sequencing was performed with immunoSEQ multiplex PCR; in TCRdb, only in-frame clones are kept and a portion is missing. The sample consists of roughly 8,900 clones, about 63% of them appearing once. The CDR3 spans 15 residues. Germline V lookup: CDR1 SGHTA, CDR2 FQGNSA. V was pared by 5 bases and J by 5 bases, with 15 bases between. The sample comprised uninvolved lung tissue not adjacent to the tumor. This receptor was taken from a human donor with non-small cell lung cancer. The gene calls are TRBV7-2 and TRBJ1-4, with a possible D match to TRBD1 (6 bases). The DNA for the CDR3 is TGTGCCAGCAGCACCCAGACAGGACGGAATGAAAAACTGTTTTTT. Residues: CASSTQTGRNEKLFF.